This T cell receptor beta chain was identified during a study of T cells in localized non-small cell lung cancer. TCRdb keeps only in-frame clones here, not all; method: immunoSEQ multiplex PCR. The sample holds about 22,000 clones; approximately 91% are singletons and the top ten take 22%. This clone was seen just once. What it binds is unknown. Study conclusions and caveats: As only one tumor region underwent sequencing, heterogeneity remains possible. The highest T cell clonality was in uninvolved adjacent lung, above tumor. Blood T cell density predicted longer survival; adjacent-lung clonality, shorter. Turning up in adjacent lung were a median approximately 57 of the top 100 tumor clones.

Germline V gene sequence: CDR1 SGHTA, CDR2 FQGTGA. The CDR3 consists of 14 residues. V lost 5 bases and J 1 base, leaving 12 bases between the germline ends. The source of this sequence is a man aged 40 to 75 with stage II squamous cell lung carcinoma. This specimen was PBMCs, taken before any cancer treatment. The chain joins TRBV7-3 to TRBJ2-7, with D perhaps TRBD2 (5 bases). CDR3 nucleotide sequence: TGTGCCAGCAGCAGGGAGCCCCTTTCCTACGAGCAGTACTTC. As protein: CASSREPLSYEQYF.